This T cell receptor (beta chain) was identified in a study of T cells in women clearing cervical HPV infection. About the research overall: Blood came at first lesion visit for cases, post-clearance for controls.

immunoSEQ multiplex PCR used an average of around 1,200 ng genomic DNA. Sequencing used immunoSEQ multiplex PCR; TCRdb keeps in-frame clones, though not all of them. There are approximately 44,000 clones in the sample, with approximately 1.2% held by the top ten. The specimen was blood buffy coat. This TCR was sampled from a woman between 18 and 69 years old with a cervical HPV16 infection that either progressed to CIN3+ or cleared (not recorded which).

The CDR3 region is CASSSTGLVMTQYF. The part of the CDR3 DNA that was read is TGTGCCAGCAGTTCCACTGGACTAGTCATGACG. This sequence joins TRBV6-2 or TRBV6-3 and TRBJ2-3; 7 positions match TRBD2. The DNA ends 3 residues before the CDR3 does, and the rest of the CDR3 is filled in from the germline J gene. Germline assignment: CDR1 MNHEY and CDR2 SVGEGT. This CDR3 spans 14 amino acids.